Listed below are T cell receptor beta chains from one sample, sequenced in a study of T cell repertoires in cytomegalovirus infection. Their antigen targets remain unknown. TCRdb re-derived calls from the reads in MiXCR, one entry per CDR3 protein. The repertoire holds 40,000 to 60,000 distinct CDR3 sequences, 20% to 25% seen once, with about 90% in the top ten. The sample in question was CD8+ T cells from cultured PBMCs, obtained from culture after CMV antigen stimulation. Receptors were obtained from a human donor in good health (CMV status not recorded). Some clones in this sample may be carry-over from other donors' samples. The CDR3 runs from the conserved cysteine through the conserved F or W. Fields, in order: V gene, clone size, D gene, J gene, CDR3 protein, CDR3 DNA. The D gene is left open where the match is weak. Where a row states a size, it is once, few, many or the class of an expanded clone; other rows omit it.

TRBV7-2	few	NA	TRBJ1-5	CASSLGREGDGQPQHF	TGTGCCAGCAGCTTAGGACGGGAAGGTGACGGTCAGCCCCAGCATTTT
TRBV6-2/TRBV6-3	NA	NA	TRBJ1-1	CASSYSRLADAQRVTEAFF	TGTGCCAGCAGTTACTCGAGATTGGCGGACGCTCAAAGGGTCACTGAAGCTTTCTTT
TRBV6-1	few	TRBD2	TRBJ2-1	CAGQREGYNEQFF	TGTGCCGGTCAGCGGGAGGGATACAATGAGCAGTTCTTC
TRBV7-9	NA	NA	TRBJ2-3	CASSFSTDTQYF	TGTGCCAGCAGCTTCTCGACAGATACGCAGTATTTT
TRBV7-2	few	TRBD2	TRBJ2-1	CASSLRDYYNEQFF	TGTGCCAGCAGCTTACGGGACTATTACAATGAGCAGTTCTTC
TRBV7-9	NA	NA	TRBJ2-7	CATTDRYYEQYF	TGTGCCACCACCGACAGATACTACGAGCAGTACTTC
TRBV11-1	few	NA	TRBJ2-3	CASSTPREGEDTQYF	TGTGCCAGCAGCACCCCCCGTGAAGGGGAAGATACGCAGTATTTT
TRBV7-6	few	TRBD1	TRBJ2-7	CASSLGQGFTYEQYF	TGTGCCAGCAGCCTAGGACAGGGGTTCACCTACGAGCAGTACTTC
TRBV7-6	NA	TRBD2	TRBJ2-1	CASSLGPGASGKNNEQFF	TGTGCCAGCAGCTTAGGACCGGGGGCTAGCGGGAAGAACAATGAGCAGTTCTTC
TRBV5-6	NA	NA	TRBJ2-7	CASSPAVNYEQYF	TGTGCCAGCAGCCCAGCCGTGAACTACGAGCAGTACTTC
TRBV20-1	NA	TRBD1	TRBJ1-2	CSASDLIGTGLGYTF	TGCAGTGCTAGCGACCTAATCGGGACAGGGCTAGGCTACACCTTC
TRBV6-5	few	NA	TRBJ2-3	CASSRSDTQYF	TGTGCCAGCAGCCGATCAGATACGCAGTATTTT
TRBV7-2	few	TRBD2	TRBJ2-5	CASSVTGTSGLETQYF	TGTGCCAGCAGCGTCACCGGGACTAGCGGGTTGGAGACCCAGTACTTC
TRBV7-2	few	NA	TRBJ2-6	CASSFSFPSGANVLTF	TGTGCCAGCAGCTTTTCGTTCCCCTCTGGGGCCAACGTCCTGACTTTC
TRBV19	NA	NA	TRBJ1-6	CASCKSSSYNSPLHF	TGTGCCAGTTGCAAGTCGAGCTCCTATAATTCACCCCTCCACTTT
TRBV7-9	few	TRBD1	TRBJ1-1	CASSDRDSGFYTEAFF	TGTGCCAGCAGCGACCGGGACAGCGGATTCTACACTGAAGCTTTCTTT
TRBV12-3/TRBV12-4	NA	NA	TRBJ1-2	CASSFGNDYGYTF	TGTGCCAGCAGTTTTGGGAACGACTATGGCTACACCTTC
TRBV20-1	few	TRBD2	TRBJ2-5	CSARDFRTSGRADRETQYF	TGCAGTGCTAGAGATTTTAGGACTAGCGGGAGGGCCGATCGAGAGACCCAGTACTTC
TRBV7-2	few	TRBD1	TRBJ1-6	CASSFARTGDNSPLHF	TGTGCCAGCAGTTTCGCCCGGACAGGGGATAATTCACCCCTCCACTTT
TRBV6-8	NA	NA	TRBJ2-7	CASSPQNAFKEQYF	TGTGCCAGCAGCCCCCAGAATGCGTTTAAGGAGCAGTACTTC
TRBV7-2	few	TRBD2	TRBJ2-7	CASSLSTPGGQYF	TGTGCCAGCAGCTTATCGACCCCGGGGGGGCAGTACTTC
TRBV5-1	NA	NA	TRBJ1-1	CASSWLTGGTEAFF	TGCGCCAGCAGCTGGTTGACAGGTGGGACTGAAGCTTTCTTT
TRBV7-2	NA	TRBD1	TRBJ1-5	CASSINRGRPQHF	TGTGCCAGCAGCATCAACAGGGGACGGCCCCAGCATTTT
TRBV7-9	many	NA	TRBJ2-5	CASSLVTGKETQYF	TGTGCCAGCAGCTTAGTTACGGGGAAAGAGACCCAGTACTTC
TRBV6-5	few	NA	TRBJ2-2	CARVPPGTTNTGELFF	TGTGCCAGAGTTCCCCCGGGGACCACGAACACCGGGGAGCTGTTTTTT
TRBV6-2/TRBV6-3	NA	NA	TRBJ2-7	CASSYGQNYEQYF	TGTGCCAGCAGTTACGGACAAAACTACGAGCAGTACTTC
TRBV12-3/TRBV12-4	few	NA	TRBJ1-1	CASSLVLGTEAFF	TGTGCCAGCAGCTTAGTTTTGGGGACTGAAGCTTTCTTT
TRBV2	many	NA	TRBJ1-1	CASSVGTEAFF	TGTGCCAGCAGTGTGGGCACTGAAGCTTTCTTT
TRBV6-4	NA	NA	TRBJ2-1	CASSDSGETEQFF	TGTGCCAGCAGTGACTCTGGGGAGACTGAGCAGTTCTTC
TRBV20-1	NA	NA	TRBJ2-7	CSAPGDTTGKNYEQYF	TGCAGTGCTCCAGGGGATACTACAGGGAAGAACTACGAGCAGTACTTC
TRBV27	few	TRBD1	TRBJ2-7	CASSPDRGREQYF	TGTGCCAGCAGTCCAGACAGGGGGCGCGAGCAGTACTTC
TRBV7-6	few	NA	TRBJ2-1	CASSLRSAGEGDEQFF	TGTGCCAGCAGCCTCCGCTCCGCGGGGGAGGGGGATGAGCAGTTCTTC
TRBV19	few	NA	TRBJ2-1	CATRGRSRFDLSSYNEQFF	TGTGCCACGCGGGGCCGGAGCCGATTCGACCTTAGCTCCTACAATGAGCAGTTCTTC
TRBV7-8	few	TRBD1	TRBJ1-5	CASSLGPKGDRANQPQHF	TGTGCCAGCAGCTTAGGCCCAAAAGGGGACAGGGCAAATCAGCCCCAGCATTTT
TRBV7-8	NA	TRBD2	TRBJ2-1	CASSLASGRGNEQFF	TGTGCCAGCAGCTTAGCTTCCGGGAGGGGCAATGAGCAGTTCTTC
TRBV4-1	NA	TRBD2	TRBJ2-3	CASSILAGTDTQYF	TGCGCCAGCAGTATTCTAGCGGGTACAGATACGCAGTATTTT
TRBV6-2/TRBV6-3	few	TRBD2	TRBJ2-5	CASSTLMGLRYQETQYF	TGTGCCAGCAGTACCCTGATGGGACTACGGTACCAAGAGACCCAGTACTTC
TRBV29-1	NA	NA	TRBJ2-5	CSVNPRAETQYF	TGCAGCGTCAACCCCAGGGCAGAGACCCAGTACTTC
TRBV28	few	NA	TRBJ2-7	CASSLIGVGHEQYF	TGTGCCAGCAGTTTAATCGGGGTGGGTCACGAGCAGTACTTC
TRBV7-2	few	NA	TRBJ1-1	CASRSGPRGEGTEAFF	TGTGCCAGCAGGTCGGGACCGAGGGGTGAGGGCACTGAAGCTTTCTTT
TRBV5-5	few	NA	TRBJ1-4	CASSLAGATNEKLFF	TGTGCCAGCAGCTTGGCCGGTGCAACTAATGAAAAACTGTTTTTT
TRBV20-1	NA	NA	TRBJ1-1	CSAKPQGRTEAFF	TGCAGTGCTAAGCCTCAGGGGCGCACTGAAGCTTTCTTT
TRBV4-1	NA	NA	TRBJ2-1	CASSQDYRSSYNEQFF	TGCGCCAGCAGCCAAGATTACCGGAGCTCCTACAATGAGCAGTTCTTC
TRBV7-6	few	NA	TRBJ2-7	CASSLGASRTYEQYF	TGTGCCAGCAGCTTAGGGGCTAGCAGGACCTACGAGCAGTACTTC
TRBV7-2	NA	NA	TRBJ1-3	CASSWTSSSGNTIYF	TGTGCCAGCAGCTGGACATCTTCCTCTGGAAACACCATATATTTT
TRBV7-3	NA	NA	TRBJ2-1	CASSPTGPVNNEQFF	TGTGCCAGCAGCCCGACTGGGCCTGTAAATAATGAGCAGTTCTTC
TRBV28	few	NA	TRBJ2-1	CASSLGIYNEQFF	TGTGCCAGCAGTTTGGGCATTTACAATGAGCAGTTCTTC
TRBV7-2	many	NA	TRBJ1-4	CASSTWQGEIEKLFF	TGTGCCAGCAGCACATGGCAGGGCGAGATAGAAAAACTGTTTTTT
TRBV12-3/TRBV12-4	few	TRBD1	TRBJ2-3	CASSLQDRSADTQYF	TGTGCCAGCAGTTTACAGGACAGGTCGGCAGATACGCAGTATTTT
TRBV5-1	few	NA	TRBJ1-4	CASSSGTFNEKLFF	TGCGCCAGCAGCTCCGGGACTTTTAATGAAAAACTGTTTTTT
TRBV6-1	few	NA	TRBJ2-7	CASRRGNYEQYF	TGTGCCAGCAGAAGGGGTAATTACGAGCAGTACTTC